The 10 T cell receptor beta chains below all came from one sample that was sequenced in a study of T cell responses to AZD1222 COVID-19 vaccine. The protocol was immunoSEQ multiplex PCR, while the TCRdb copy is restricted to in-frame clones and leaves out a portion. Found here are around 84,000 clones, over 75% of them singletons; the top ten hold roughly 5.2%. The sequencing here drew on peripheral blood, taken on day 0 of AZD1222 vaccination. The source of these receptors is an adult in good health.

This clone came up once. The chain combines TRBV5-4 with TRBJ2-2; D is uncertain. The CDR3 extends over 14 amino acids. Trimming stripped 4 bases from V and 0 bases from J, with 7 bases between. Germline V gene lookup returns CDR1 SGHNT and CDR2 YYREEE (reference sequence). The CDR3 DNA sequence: TGTGCCAGCAGCCAAGACACGAACACCGGGGAGCTGTTTTTT. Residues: CASSQDTNTGELFF.

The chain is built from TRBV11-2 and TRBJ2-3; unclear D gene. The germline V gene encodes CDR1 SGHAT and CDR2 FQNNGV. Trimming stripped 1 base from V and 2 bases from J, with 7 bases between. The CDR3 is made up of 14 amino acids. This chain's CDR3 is CASSLAPLTDTQYF. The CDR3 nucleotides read TGTGCCAGCAGCTTAGCGCCGCTCACAGATACGCAGTATTTT.

The CDR3 coding sequence is TGTGCCAGCAGCCCACTAGATGTCTACGAGCAGTACTTC. Protein: CASSPLDVYEQYF. The genes are TRBV19 and TRBJ2-7; tentatively, D is TRBD2 (5 bases). The CDR3 is made up of 13 amino acids. CDR1 LNHDA and CDR2 SQIVND come from the germline V gene (reference sequence). The V gene lost 9 bases and the J gene lost 3 bases, with 15 bases spanning the gap. The complete variable domain, with remaining parts taken from reference TRBV19 and TRBJ2-7, reads DGGITQSPKYLFRKEGQNVTLSCEQNLNHDAMYWYRQDPGQGLRLIYYSQIVNDFQKGDIAEGYSVSREKKESFPLTVTSAQKNPTAFYLCASSPLDVYEQYFGPGTRLTVT.

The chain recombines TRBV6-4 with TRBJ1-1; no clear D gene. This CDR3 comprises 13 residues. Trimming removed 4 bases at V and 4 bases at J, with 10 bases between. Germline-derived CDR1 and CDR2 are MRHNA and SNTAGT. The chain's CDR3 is CASSAGWSTEAFF. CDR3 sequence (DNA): TGTGCCAGCAGTGCAGGTTGGAGCACTGAAGCTTTCTTT.

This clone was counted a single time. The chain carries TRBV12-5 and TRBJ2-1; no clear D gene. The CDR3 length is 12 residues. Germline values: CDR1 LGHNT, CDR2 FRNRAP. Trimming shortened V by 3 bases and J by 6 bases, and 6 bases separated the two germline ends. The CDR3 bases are TGTGCTAGTGGTTTCGGGTCCAATGAGCAGTTCTTC. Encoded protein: CASGFGSNEQFF.

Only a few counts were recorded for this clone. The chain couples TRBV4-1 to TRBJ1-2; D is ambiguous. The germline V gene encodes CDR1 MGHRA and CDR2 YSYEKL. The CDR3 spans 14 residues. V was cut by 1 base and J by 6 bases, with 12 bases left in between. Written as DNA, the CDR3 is TGCGCCAGCAGCCAAGTTCCCCCCCCCGATGGCTACACCTTC. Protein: CASSQVPPPDGYTF.

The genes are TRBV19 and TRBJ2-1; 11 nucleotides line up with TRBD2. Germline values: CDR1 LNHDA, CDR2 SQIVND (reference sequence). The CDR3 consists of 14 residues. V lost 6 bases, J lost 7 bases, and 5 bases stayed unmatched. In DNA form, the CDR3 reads TGTGCCAGTAGACCGGGACTAGCGGTTAATGAGCAGTTCTTC. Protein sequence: CASRPGLAVNEQFF.

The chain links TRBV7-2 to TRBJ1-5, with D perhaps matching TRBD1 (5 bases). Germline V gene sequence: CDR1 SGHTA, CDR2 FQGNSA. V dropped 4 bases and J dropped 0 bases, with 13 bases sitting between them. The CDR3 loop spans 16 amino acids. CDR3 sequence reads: CASSSLGGYSNQPQHF. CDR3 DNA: TGTGCCAGCAGCTCCCTTGGGGGGTATAGCAATCAGCCCCAGCATTTT. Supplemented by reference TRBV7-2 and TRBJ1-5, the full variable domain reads GAGVSQSPSNKVTEKGKDVELRCDPISGHTALYWYRQSLGQGLEFLIYFQGNSAPDKSGLPSDRFSAERTGGSVSTLTIQRTQQEDSAVYLCASSSLGGYSNQPQHFGDGTRLSIL.

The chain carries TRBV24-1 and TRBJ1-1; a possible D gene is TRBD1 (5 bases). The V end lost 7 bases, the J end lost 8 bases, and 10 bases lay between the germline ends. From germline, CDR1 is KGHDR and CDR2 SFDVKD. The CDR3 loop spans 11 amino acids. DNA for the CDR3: TGTGCCACCAGGCGGGGGGAAGAAGCTTTCTTT. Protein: CATRRGEEAFF.

The CDR3 DNA is TGTGCCGGACAGTCCCCGACTAGCGGGAGGCAATCGGGGTACGAGCAGTACTTC. It specifies CAGQSPTSGRQSGYEQYF. This sequence joins TRBV2 and TRBJ2-7, with 13 bases that match TRBD2. This CDR3 spans 18 amino acids. Per germline, CDR1 SNHLY and CDR2 FYNNEI. Trimming removed 11 bases from V and 4 bases from J; junction bases left unmatched: 20.